Reported below is one T cell receptor (beta chain). Its specificity is unknown. The entry originates in a study of monozygotic twins with inflammatory bowel disease. Study outcomes and limitations: Extra variability in the repertoires of patients may have come from differing immunosuppressive treatments. IBD patients displayed reduced TCRbeta diversity (inverse Simpson) when set against healthy co-twins.

The CDR3 covers 13 residues. Germline values: CDR1 KGHDR, CDR2 SFDVKD. With eight separate reactions per sample, the authors made cDNA. No DNA is given; TCRdb re-called the 5' RACE reads and lists each CDR3 protein once. The listing contains 140,000 to 150,000 distinct CDR3 sequences. The source is a human donor with ulcerative colitis or Crohn's disease, or a healthy co-twin of an affected twin (not recorded which). This chain connects TRBV24-1 to TRBJ1-2. Sequencing used blood. The CDR3 here is CATSALQGSGYTF.